This T cell receptor beta chain was sequenced for a study of technical replicates of blood from a few donors. The length of the CDR3 is 14 residues. Germline loops: CDR1 MGHRA, CDR2 YSYEKL. With 1 base clipped from V and 7 bases from J, the junction kept 3 bases outside the gene matches. Clones were read by immunoSEQ multiplex PCR, and TCRdb kept only the in-frame ones, dropping some. This sample yields roughly 72,000 clones, of which 85% to 95% are seen a single time; roughly 0.37% belongs to the top ten. The chain has TRBV4-1 and TRBJ2-4; TRBD1 matches at 8 bases. The sample was T cells isolated from PBMCs. The sequence came from a human donor in good health. CDR3 loop: CASSQVQGDNIQYF. The CDR3 DNA reads TGCGCCAGCAGCCAAGTACAGGGGGACAACATTCAGTACTTC.